This TCR beta chain emerged from a study of PD-1 blockade in mismatch repair-deficient tumors. The data were produced by immunoSEQ multiplex PCR, yet TCRdb's version contains in-frame clones alone and is incomplete. The sample carries about 130,000 clones, 88% recorded once. The TCR-sequenced patients were three responders to pembrolizumab. This CDR3 is built from 16 residues. CDR1 LNHDA and CDR2 SQIVND come from the germline V gene (reference sequence). The V and J ends lost 3 bases and 5 bases, in that order; junction bases with no gene match: 8. The rearrangement links TRBV19 to TRBJ2-3; TRBD2 matches 10 bases. The TCR was taken from an adult with mismatch repair-deficient cancer. The source material was peripheral blood, sampled just under 74 weeks after starting pembrolizumab. Written as DNA, the CDR3 is TGTGCCAGTAGTATTGGACTAGCGGATGCGCTAGATACGCAGTATTTT. It is translated as CASSIGLADALDTQYF. The full variable domain, its missing parts supplied by reference TRBV19 and TRBJ2-3, is DGGITQSPKYLFRKEGQNVTLSCEQNLNHDAMYWYRQDPGQGLRLIYYSQIVNDFQKGDIAEGYSVSREKKESFPLTVTSAQKNPTAFYLCASSIGLADALDTQYFGPGTRLTVL.